The 25 T cell receptor beta chains reported below all come from one sample, sequenced in a study of human thymus T cells. Clones were sequenced by immunoSEQ multiplex PCR, and TCRdb holds only the in-frame ones, with some missing. The table has roughly 77,000 clones, about 95% seen once. Corrective heart surgery yielded resections, and these provided the thymus tissue. Material: thymus tissue. Receptors originate from a girl less than two years old with a congenital heart defect but otherwise immunologically healthy.

The chain joins TRBV15 to TRBJ2-7, with D possibly TRBD2 on 5 matching bases. In germline, CDR1 is LNHNV, CDR2 YYDKDF (reference sequence). The ends were cut back, 0 bases at V and 3 bases at J, with 12 bases in the middle. The CDR3 length is 15 residues. In DNA form, the CDR3 reads TGTGCCACCAGCAGAGAAGAGGGAATCGGCTACGAGCAGTACTTC. It encodes CATSREEGIGYEQYF.

The chain links TRBV7-2 to TRBJ2-2; 8 nucleotides agree with TRBD1. Germline loops: CDR1 SGHTA, CDR2 FQGNSA. This CDR3 has 16 amino acids. V lost 4 bases, J lost 1 base, and 5 bases stayed unmatched. The CDR3 bases are TGTGCCAGCAGCTCCCCGACAGGGGTGAACACCGGGGAGCTGTTTTTT. Amino acids: CASSSPTGVNTGELFF.

This chain connects TRBV30 to TRBJ1-5, with D maybe TRBD1 (5 bases). V was clipped by 3 bases and J by 0 bases, with 15 bases between them. The length of the CDR3 is 16 residues. Germline lookup yields CDR1 GTSNPN and CDR2 SVGIG (reference sequence). CDR3 DNA: TGTGCCTGGAGACCCCAGGGCGGATATAGCAATCAGCCCCAGCATTTT. It encodes CAWRPQGGYSNQPQHF.

V is TRBV5-1 and J is TRBJ2-7; tentatively, D is TRBD2 (6 bases). Trimming removed 3 bases from V and 2 bases from J, with 15 bases in between. The germline V gene has CDR1 SGHRS and CDR2 YFSETQ. The CDR3 sequence is 15 residues long. Here the CDR3 DNA reads TGCGCCAGCAGCTCCGACAGCGGGCCTCCCTACGAGCAGTACTTC. Translated: CASSSDSGPPYEQYF.

The chain is built from TRBV6-5 and TRBJ1-5; 7 positions match TRBD1. The CDR3 runs to 14 residues. The trim removed 6 bases at V and 5 bases at J, leaving 7 bases unmatched. The germline V gene has CDR1 MNHEY and CDR2 SVGAGI. Here the CDR3 reads CASRNWTGYQPQHF. In DNA, the CDR3 is TGTGCCAGCAGGAACTGGACAGGCTATCAGCCCCAGCATTTT.

This chain uses TRBV2 with TRBJ1-5, with 9 bases identical to TRBD1. The junction had 6 bases not matched to a gene; V was cut back by 6 bases and J by 6 bases. Germline V gene sequence: CDR1 SNHLY, CDR2 FYNNEI. The CDR3 contains 14 residues. The CDR3 DNA reads TGTGCCAGCAGGAACAGGGGGCTAGGTCAGCCCCAGCATTTT. Amino acid sequence: CASRNRGLGQPQHF.

This sequence joins TRBV7-2 and TRBJ1-3; possible D gene TRBD1, 5 bases. Looked up from germline, CDR1 is SGHTA and CDR2 is FQGNSA. Trimming stripped 1 base from V and 3 bases from J, with 16 bases between. The CDR3 has 17 amino acids. The CDR3 sequence is CASSLGIQGVNGNTIYF. CDR3 bases: TGTGCCAGCAGCTTAGGTATTCAAGGGGTAAATGGAAACACCATATATTTT.

The rearrangement links TRBV18 to TRBJ2-7; tentative D call: TRBD2 (5 bases). The CDR3 covers 16 residues. Trimming removed 6 bases at V and 3 bases at J, with 21 bases between. CDR1 is KGHSH, CDR2 LQKENI, per germline. This chain's CDR3 is CASSIRTGNASYEQYF. The CDR3 DNA follows: TGTGCCAGCTCCATCAGAACCGGGAACGCAAGCTACGAGCAGTACTTC. Combining the CDR3 with reference TRBV18 and TRBJ2-7 gives the whole variable domain NAGVMQNPRHLVRRRGQEARLRCSPMKGHSHVYWYRQLPEEGLKFMVYLQKENIIDESGMPKERFSAEFPKEGPSILRIQQVVRGDSAAYFCASSIRTGNASYEQYFGPGTRLTVT.

J is TRBJ2-3 and V is TRBV14; tentatively, D is TRBD1 or TRBD2 (5 bases each). V lost 0 bases and J 0 bases, leaving 13 bases between the germline ends. CDR1 and CDR2 (germline): SGHDN, FVKESK. CDR3 length: 17 amino acids. CDR3 sequence: CASSQDGKRGSTDTQYF. The CDR3 DNA is TGTGCCAGCAGCCAAGATGGGAAGAGGGGCAGCACAGATACGCAGTATTTT. Full variable domain (missing parts from reference TRBV14 and TRBJ2-3): EAGVTQFPSHSVIEKGQTVTLRCDPISGHDNLYWYRRVMGKEIKFLLHFVKESKQDESGMPNNRFLAERTGGTYSTLKVQPAELEDSGVYFCASSQDGKRGSTDTQYFGPGTRLTVL.

J is TRBJ2-1 and V is TRBV27; D call uncertain. This CDR3 is built from 15 residues. V was shortened by 2 bases and J by 7 bases, with 15 bases between the two germline ends. Germline CDR1 is MNHEY and CDR2 is SMNVEV (reference sequence). The CDR3 loop is CASSLGPGSTNEQFF. As DNA, the CDR3 is TGTGCCAGCAGTTTAGGCCCGGGCAGTACAAATGAGCAGTTCTTC.

The chain uses TRBV6-1 and TRBJ1-2; D may be TRBD1 (5 bases). Germline lookup yields CDR1 MNHNS and CDR2 SASEGT. The CDR3 runs 14 residues. V lost 1 base and J lost 4, with 10 bases in between. CDR3 amino acids: CASSEGTGPYGYTF. In nucleotides, the CDR3 is TGTGCCAGCAGTGAAGGTACGGGACCCTATGGCTACACCTTC.

The CDR3 protein is CASSLGAGGTYNEQFF. CDR3 bases: TGTGCCAGCAGCTTAGGGGCTGGCGGCACCTACAATGAGCAGTTCTTC. The chain is built from TRBV7-9 and TRBJ2-1; D remains unclear. V lost 1 base and J lost 2, with 12 bases in between. The CDR3 totals 16 residues. Germline CDR1 and CDR2: SEHNR and FQNEAQ (reference sequence).

V and J are TRBV5-6 and TRBJ1-1; the match to TRBD1 covers 7 bases. The germline V gene encodes CDR1 SGHDT and CDR2 YYEEEE. This CDR3 spans 15 amino acids. Trimming cost V 1 base and J 1 base; bases outside gene matches: 4. In DNA, the CDR3 is TGTGCCAGCAGCTTGAGGGGGCCCTCGAACACTGAAGCTTTCTTT. It yields the protein CASSLRGPSNTEAFF.

The chain employs TRBV28 and TRBJ1-5; maybe TRBD1 (6 bases). The V and J ends lost 4 bases and 6 bases respectively, with 13 bases between them. Germline-derived CDR1 and CDR2 are MDHEN and SYDVKM. The CDR3 contains 14 residues. CDR3 in DNA: TGTGCCAGCAGTTCACAGGGTTTTCGTCAGCCCCAGCATTTT. Translation gives CASSSQGFRQPQHF.

V is TRBV27 and J is TRBJ2-2, with D tentatively TRBD1 or TRBD2 (5 bases each). CDR3 length: 18 residues. Germline-derived CDR1 and CDR2 are MNHEY and SMNVEV (reference sequence). V was trimmed by 6 bases and J by 6 bases, leaving 26 bases between them. The CDR3 bases are TGTGCCAGCAGCCTAACAGGAGGCGCTCAGAAGGAGGCCGGGGAGCTGTTTTTT. Translation gives CASSLTGGAQKEAGELFF.

The chain is built from TRBV7-9 and TRBJ2-7, with TRBD2 identical over 7 bases. Per the germline V gene, CDR1 is SEHNR and CDR2 is FQNEAQ (reference sequence). The V segment lost 0 bases and the J segment 2 bases; nucleotides outside the gene matches: 7. This CDR3 spans 16 amino acids. The CDR3 DNA reads TGTGCCAGCAGCTTAGCGGGAGGGCGCTCCCCCTACGAGCAGTACTTC. Its protein product is CASSLAGGRSPYEQYF.

This clone was counted only a few times. This chain links TRBV5-1 with TRBJ1-1, with D tentatively TRBD1 (5 bases). The CDR3 loop spans 15 amino acids. Trimming removed 4 bases at V and 4 bases at J, with 17 bases between. The V gene's germline CDR1 is SGHRS and CDR2 YFSETQ. The CDR3 bases are TGCGCCAGCAGCCGGCTTAGAGGAGGGGCCACTGAAGCTTTCTTT. This encodes CASSRLRGGATEAFF.

V is TRBV11-2 and J is TRBJ2-5; 9 bases map to TRBD2. Trimming took 8 bases from V and 5 from J; bases not matched to a gene: 6. Per the germline V gene, CDR1 is SGHAT and CDR2 is FQNNGV. This CDR3 has 13 residues. The CDR3 spells CASGREGLETQYF. CDR3 nucleotides: TGTGCCAGCGGGCGGGAGGGCCTTGAGACCCAGTACTTC.

The rearrangement links TRBV29-1 to TRBJ2-1, with a tentative D call TRBD2 (5 bases). The length of the CDR3 is 15 residues. The germline V gene encodes CDR1 SQVTM and CDR2 ANQGSEA. V lost 2 bases and J 2 bases, leaving 13 bases between the germline ends. DNA for the CDR3: TGCAGCGTTGAAACCCCGGACTGCACCTACAATGAGCAGTTCTTC. This codes for CSVETPDCTYNEQFF.

This chain links TRBV18 with TRBJ2-3, with D perhaps matching TRBD1 or TRBD2 (5 bases each). The CDR3 has 17 residues. Germline CDR1 and CDR2: KGHSH and LQKENI. V lost 4 bases and J 0 bases, leaving 17 bases between the germline ends. CDR3 nucleotide sequence: TGTGCCAGCTCACTGATAGGGACGCGAATAAGCACAGATACGCAGTATTTT. This encodes CASSLIGTRISTDTQYF. Combining the CDR3 with reference TRBV18 and TRBJ2-3 gives the whole variable domain NAGVMQNPRHLVRRRGQEARLRCSPMKGHSHVYWYRQLPEEGLKFMVYLQKENIIDESGMPKERFSAEFPKEGPSILRIQQVVRGDSAAYFCASSLIGTRISTDTQYFGPGTRLTVL.

V is TRBV7-2 and J is TRBJ2-1, with TRBD2 matching over 13 bases. V lost 5 bases and J lost 6; bases outside the gene matches: 7. Germline CDR1 reads SGHTA; CDR2 reads FQGNSA. The CDR3 is 16 amino acids. The CDR3: CASSLLTSGRINEQFF. DNA of the CDR3: TGTGCCAGCAGCCTCCTGACTAGCGGGAGGATCAATGAGCAGTTCTTC.

The V call is TRBV4-1, the J call TRBJ1-5; 9 bases align to TRBD1. V shed 0 bases and J 7 bases; nucleotides not matched to a gene: 4. Per the germline V gene, CDR1 is MGHRA and CDR2 is YSYEKL. This CDR3 has 15 amino acids. The CDR3 here is CASSQEDRGSQPQHF. CDR3 bases: TGCGCCAGCAGCCAAGAGGACAGGGGAAGCCAGCCCCAGCATTTT.

The chain recombines TRBV14 with TRBJ2-2, with no clear D. Germline V CDR1 and CDR2: SGHDN, FVKESK. V was cut by 5 bases and J by 4 bases, with 14 bases left in between. This CDR3 is 15 amino acids long. CDR3 DNA: TGTGCCAGCAGCTCCGCAGGAAAGGTCACCGGGGAGCTGTTTTTT. Translation: CASSSAGKVTGELFF. The full variable domain, rest sourced from reference TRBV14 and TRBJ2-2, is EAGVTQFPSHSVIEKGQTVTLRCDPISGHDNLYWYRRVMGKEIKFLLHFVKESKQDESGMPNNRFLAERTGGTYSTLKVQPAELEDSGVYFCASSSAGKVTGELFFGEGSRLTVL.

This sequence joins TRBV7-2 and TRBJ2-2, with TRBD1 identical over 7 bases. CDR3 size: 15 residues. The V gene's germline CDR1 is SGHTA and CDR2 FQGNSA. The junction had 6 bases not matched to a gene; V was cut back by 2 bases and J by 6 bases. The CDR3 protein is CASSLNSQGAGELFF. In DNA, the CDR3 is TGTGCCAGCAGCTTAAATAGTCAGGGGGCCGGGGAGCTGTTTTTT. Full variable domain (rest looked up from reference TRBV7-2 and TRBJ2-2): GAGVSQSPSNKVTEKGKDVELRCDPISGHTALYWYRQSLGQGLEFLIYFQGNSAPDKSGLPSDRFSAERTGGSVSTLTIQRTQQEDSAVYLCASSLNSQGAGELFFGEGSRLTVL.

This chain joins TRBV7-2 and TRBJ2-1; D gene uncertain. The CDR3 is 12 amino acids. The V and J ends lost 3 bases and 10 bases respectively, with 10 bases between them. Germline loops: CDR1 SGHTA, CDR2 FQGNSA. CDR3 loop: CASSLPREEQFF. For the CDR3, the DNA is TGTGCCAGCAGCTTGCCAAGAGAGGAGCAGTTCTTC.